This T cell receptor (beta chain) originates from a study of blood T cell repertoires in COVID-19. Study information: Sites across the United States, Italy and Spain contributed samples from acute and convalescent COVID-19. PBMCs, B-cell-depleted T cells, or T cells provided the cDNA or gDNA that made up the material.

In the authors' workflow: Amplification of reference gene primers was used by the study to estimate nucleated cell counts. Sequencing used immunoSEQ multiplex PCR; TCRdb keeps in-frame clones, though not all of them. V and J calls and clone size are copied from that table; D and trimming were computed from the DNA. In the table there are around 250,000 clones, approximately 80% of which are singletons. After removal of 0 bases from V and 5 bases from J, the junction contained 7 bases not matched to a gene. This CDR3 region has 15 residues. CDR1 SGHRS and CDR2 YFSETQ come from the germline V gene. This receptor was obtained from a human donor in a cohort sampled during active COVID-19. V usage is TRBV5-1 and J usage is TRBJ2-7; 8 bases fit TRBD1. Sequencing was performed on peripheral blood. Written as DNA, the CDR3 is TGCGCCAGCAGCTTGGCTCCGGGACAGGAAAACGAGCAGTACTTC. It translates to CASSLAPGQENEQYF.